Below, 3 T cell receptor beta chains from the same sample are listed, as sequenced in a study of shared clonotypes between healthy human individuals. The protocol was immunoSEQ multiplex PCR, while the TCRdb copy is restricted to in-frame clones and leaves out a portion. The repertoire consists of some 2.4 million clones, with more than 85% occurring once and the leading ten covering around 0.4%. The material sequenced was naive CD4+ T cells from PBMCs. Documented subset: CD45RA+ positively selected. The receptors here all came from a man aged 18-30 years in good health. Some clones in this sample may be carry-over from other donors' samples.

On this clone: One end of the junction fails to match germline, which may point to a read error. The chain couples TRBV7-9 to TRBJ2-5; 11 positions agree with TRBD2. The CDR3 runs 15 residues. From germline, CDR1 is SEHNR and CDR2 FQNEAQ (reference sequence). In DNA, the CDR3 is TGTGCCAGCAGCCCATCGTTGGGGACTAGCGGAGCCGCCAACTTC. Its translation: CASSPSLGTSGAANF.

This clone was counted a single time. CDR3 in amino acids: CASSPGAEEEQYF. For the CDR3, the DNA is TGCGCCAGCAGCCCGGGGGCAGAGGAGGAGCAGTACTTC. The genes are TRBV5-1 and TRBJ2-7; D could derive from TRBD1 or TRBD2 (6 bases each). This CDR3 region has 13 residues. Trimming shortened V by 4 bases and J by 7 bases, and 15 bases separated the two germline ends. Germline CDR1 is SGHRS and CDR2 is YFSETQ.

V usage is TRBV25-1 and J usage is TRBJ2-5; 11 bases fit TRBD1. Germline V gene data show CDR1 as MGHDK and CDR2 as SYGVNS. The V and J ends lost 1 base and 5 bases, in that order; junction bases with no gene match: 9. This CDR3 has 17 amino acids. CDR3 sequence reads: CASSESRTGGERETQYF. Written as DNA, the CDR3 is TGTGCCAGCAGTGAATCAAGGACAGGGGGCGAGCGGGAGACCCAGTACTTC. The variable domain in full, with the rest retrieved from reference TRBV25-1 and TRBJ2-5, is EADIYQTPRYLVIGTGKKITLECSQTMGHDKMYWYQQDPGMELHLIHYSYGVNSTEKGDLSSESTVSRIRTEHFPLTLESARPSHTSQYLCASSESRTGGERETQYFGPGTRLLVL.